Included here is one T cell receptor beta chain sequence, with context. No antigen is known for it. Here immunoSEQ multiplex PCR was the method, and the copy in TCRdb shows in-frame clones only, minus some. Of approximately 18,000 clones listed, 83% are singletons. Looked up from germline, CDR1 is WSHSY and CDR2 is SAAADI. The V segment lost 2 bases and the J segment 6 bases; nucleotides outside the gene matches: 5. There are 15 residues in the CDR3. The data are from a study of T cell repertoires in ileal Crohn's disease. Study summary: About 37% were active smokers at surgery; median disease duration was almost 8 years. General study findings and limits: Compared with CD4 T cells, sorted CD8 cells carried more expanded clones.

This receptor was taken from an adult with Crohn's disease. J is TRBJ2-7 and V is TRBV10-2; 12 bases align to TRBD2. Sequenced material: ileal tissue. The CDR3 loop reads CASSEPRLAGVEQYF. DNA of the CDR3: TGCGCCAGCAGTGAGCCCCGACTAGCGGGGGTCGAGCAGTACTTC.